The clone carrying this TCR beta chain was observed a few times. No antigen is known for it. Rearranged V-D-J TRB sequences were amplified with a mixed TRB-A/B primer pool. One entry per CDR3 protein results from TCRdb running MiXCR on the multiplex PCR reads. The sample has roughly 6,000 distinct CDR3 sequences; almost 30% are singletons. V lost 3 bases and J lost 10, with 13 bases in between. This CDR3 is 13 amino acids long. The data stem from a study of T cell repertoires in aging, cancer and after chemotherapy. Study context: Clear clonal overlap appeared across healthy donor samples taken over several months to years. The full dataset contained millions of TCR reads.

General study results and limits: Compared with age-matched healthy donors, untreated hematological or solid cancer patients showed higher blood TCR clonality.

Amplification of TCR beta used genomic DNA extracted from peripheral blood. The chain uses TRBV12-3 or TRBV12-4 and TRBJ2-1, with D possibly TRBD1 on 5 matching bases. The sample was blood. This TCR derives from a human donor in good health. This chain's CDR3 is CASSFLGVGEQFF. The CDR3 DNA reads as TGTGCCAGCAGTTTTTTAGGGGTAGGGGAGCAGTTCTTC.